This T cell receptor (beta chain) was sequenced in a study of blood T cells in healthy people across ages. Alongside a J-beta primer mix, a sample-barcoded 5' primer served in a second PCR lasting about 7 to 12 cycles. TCRdb re-called the 5' RACE reads through MiXCR, storing one row per CDR3 protein. Of about 770,000 distinct CDR3 sequences in the sample, approximately 48% were seen once. The source of this sequence is a man aged 55 to 70 in good health. What was sequenced was blood.

CDR3 residues: CASRGGVQFF. In DNA, the CDR3 is TGTGCCAGCAGAGGGGGTGTGCAGTTCTTC. This rearrangement joins TRBV12-3 or TRBV12-4 to TRBJ2-1; possible D gene TRBD1, 6 bases. The CDR3 length is 10 residues. Trimming took 6 bases from V and 12 from J, leaving 9 bases between them.